This is a list of T cell receptor beta chains from one sample in a study of T cell repertoires in cytomegalovirus infection. These receptors have no identified antigens. Via MiXCR, TCRdb re-called the reads, giving one row per CDR3 protein. The sample consists of about 68,000 distinct CDR3 sequences, approximately 22% of them appearing once. Input material: PBMCs, sequenced either directly or after in vitro stimulation (not recorded which). The receptors were gathered from a human donor in good health (CMV status not recorded). Some clones in this sample may be carry-over from other donors' samples. Each CDR3 is given with its conserved first and last residue. D genes are given only for firm matches. Size is omitted from some rows. Given values are once, few, many or a class for expanded clones.

J gene	D gene	clone size	V gene	CDR3 protein	CDR3 DNA
TRBJ2-2	NA	NA	TRBV19	CASTLLGTGELFF	TGTGCCAGTACCCTGCTTGGCACCGGGGAGCTGTTTTTT
TRBJ1-1	TRBD1	NA	TRBV28	CASSLQETGEAFF	TGTGCCAGCAGTTTACAAGAGACAGGGGAGGCTTTCTTT
TRBJ2-2	NA	NA	TRBV6-6	CASSYVRTGELFF	TGTGCCAGCAGTTACGTGCGTACCGGGGAGCTGTTTTTT
TRBJ2-3	NA	NA	TRBV19	CASRSGVGADTQYF	TGTGCCAGTAGATCGGGAGTGGGAGCAGATACGCAGTATTTT
TRBJ2-1	TRBD2	NA	TRBV7-6	CASSKRGLGQEQFF	TGTGCCAGCAGCAAACGGGGACTAGGGCAGGAGCAGTTCTTC
TRBJ2-7	TRBD2	NA	TRBV20-1	CSASPIAGDSSYEQYF	TGCAGTGCTAGCCCGATAGCGGGAGACTCATCTTACGAGCAGTACTTC
TRBJ1-5	NA	few	TRBV7-9	CASSLQGQQPQHF	TGTGCCAGCAGTCTACAGGGACAACAGCCCCAGCATTTT
TRBJ1-1	NA	once	TRBV5-1	CASSDYMNNEAFF	TGCGCCAGCTCGGACTATATGAACAATGAAGCTTTCTTT
TRBJ1-4	NA	NA	TRBV15	CATSRDQGPNEKLFF	TGTGCCACCAGCAGAGATCAGGGTCCTAATGAAAAACTGTTTTTT
TRBJ2-3	NA	many	TRBV11-3	CASSFGGTDTQYF	TGTGCCAGCAGCTTTGGGGGCACAGATACGCAGTATTTT
TRBJ2-3	TRBD2	few	TRBV12-3/TRBV12-4	CASSLAGLAVSSTDTQYF	TGTGCCAGCAGCCTCGCGGGACTAGCGGTCTCTAGCACAGATACGCAGTATTTT
TRBJ1-2	TRBD1	many	TRBV29-1	CSVGQGYPNYGYTF	TGCAGCGTTGGACAGGGATATCCTAACTATGGCTACACCTTC
TRBJ2-2	NA	few	TRBV19	CASRKEGTNTGELFF	TGTGCCAGTAGGAAGGAGGGGACGAACACCGGGGAGCTGTTTTTT
TRBJ2-1	TRBD2	NA	TRBV14	CASSRPGLAGGYNEQFF	TGTGCCAGCAGCCGCCCAGGACTAGCGGGAGGGTACAATGAGCAGTTCTTC
TRBJ2-2	TRBD2	many	TRBV11-2	CASSSRLASTGELFF	TGTGCCAGCAGCTCCCGACTAGCGAGCACCGGGGAGCTGTTTTTT
TRBJ1-6	TRBD1	NA	TRBV27	CASRAPGTASPLHF	TGTGCCAGCAGGGCCCCTGGGACAGCATCACCCCTCCACTTT
TRBJ2-5	TRBD2	many	TRBV7-2	CASSRTSGRGETQYF	TGTGCCAGCAGCCGTACGAGCGGGAGAGGAGAGACCCAGTACTTC
TRBJ2-7	NA	few	TRBV27	CASSLGSRRSAYEQYF	TGTGCCAGCAGTTTAGGTTCCAGACGGAGCGCCTACGAGCAGTACTTC
TRBJ2-1	NA	NA	TRBV11-2	CASSLRGGDYNEQFF	TGTGCCAGCAGCTTAAGGGGGGGGGACTACAATGAGCAGTTCTTC
TRBJ2-7	NA	few	TRBV7-9	CASNKRGGDPYEQYF	TGTGCCAGCAACAAACGGGGTGGAGACCCCTACGAGCAGTACTTC
TRBJ1-1	NA	once	TRBV20-1	CSASNPAPGKTEAFF	TGCAGTGCTAGCAATCCCGCCCCAGGGAAAACTGAAGCTTTCTTT
TRBJ2-1	NA	few	TRBV6-5	CASSTAQGEQFF	TGTGCCAGCAGTACGGCCCAGGGCGAGCAGTTCTTC
TRBJ2-3	TRBD2	NA	TRBV7-2	CASRPRGGGTDTQYF	TGTGCCAGCAGACCCCGGGGGGGGGGCACAGATACGCAGTATTTT
TRBJ1-2	NA	NA	TRBV30	CAWSRAGENYGYTF	TGTGCCTGGAGTAGGGCAGGCGAAAACTATGGCTACACCTTC